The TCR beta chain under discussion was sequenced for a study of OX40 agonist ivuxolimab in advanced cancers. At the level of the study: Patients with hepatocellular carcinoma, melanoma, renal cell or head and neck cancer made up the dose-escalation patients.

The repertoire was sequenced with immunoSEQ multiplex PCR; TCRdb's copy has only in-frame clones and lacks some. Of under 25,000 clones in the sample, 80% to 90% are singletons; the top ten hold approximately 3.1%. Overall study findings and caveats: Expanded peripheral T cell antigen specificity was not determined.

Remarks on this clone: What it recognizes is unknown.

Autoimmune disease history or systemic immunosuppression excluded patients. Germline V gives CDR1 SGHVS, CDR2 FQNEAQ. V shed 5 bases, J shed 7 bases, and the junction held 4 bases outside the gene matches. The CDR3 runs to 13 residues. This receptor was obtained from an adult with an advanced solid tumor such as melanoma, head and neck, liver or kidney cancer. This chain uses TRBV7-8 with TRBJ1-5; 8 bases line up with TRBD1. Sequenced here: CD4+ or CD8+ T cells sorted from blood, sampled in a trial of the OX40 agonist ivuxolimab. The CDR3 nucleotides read TGTGCCAGCAGCCACGACAGGGGACAGCCCCAGCATTTT. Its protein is CASSHDRGQPQHF.